The rows below give T cell receptor beta chains drawn from one sample of a study of blood T cells in healthy people across ages. TCRdb re-derived calls from the 5' RACE reads in MiXCR, one entry per CDR3 protein. This sample has roughly 700,000 distinct CDR3 sequences; roughly 30% occur once, and the top ten carry 15%. Sequenced input: blood. The receptors here all came from a woman of 80 years or more in good health. Each CDR3 is given with its conserved first and last residue. The D gene is left open where the match is weak. Only part of the rows carry a size: once, few, many, or a class if the clone is expanded.

V gene	J gene	D gene	clone size	CDR3 DNA	CDR3 protein
TRBV7-8	TRBJ2-1	TRBD2	NA	TGTGCCAGCAGGGGTAGCGGGGATGAGCAGTTCTTC	CASRGSGDEQFF
TRBV30	TRBJ2-7	NA	NA	TGTGCCTGGGGGGCAGGGCACTACGAGCAGTACTTC	CAWGAGHYEQYF
TRBV5-6	TRBJ2-5	NA	many	TGTGCCAGCAGCTTGACGTTCCCGGTCCAAGAGACCCAGTACTTC	CASSLTFPVQETQYF
TRBV4-1	TRBJ1-1	NA	NA	TGCGCCAGCAGCCAAGGATCCTTCAGCCTAATGAACACTGAAGCTTTCTTT	CASSQGSFSLMNTEAFF
TRBV10-3	TRBJ1-1	NA	NA	TGTGCCATCAGTGAGCCTTCACGCGGTACGGTTGAAGCTTTCTTT	CAISEPSRGTVEAFF
TRBV5-1	TRBJ2-5	NA	many	TGCGCCAGCAGGCCCGCAGCAGGAGGGGAGACCCAGTACTTC	CASRPAAGGETQYF
TRBV20-1	TRBJ1-6	NA	NA	TGCAGTGCTCCCCCTTTGGGGACGACGAGGCCTTCACCCCTCCACTTT	CSAPPLGTTRPSPLHF
TRBV7-9	TRBJ1-1	TRBD1	NA	TGTGCCATAGACAGGGGGCAGGGGAACACTGAAGCTTTCTTT	CAIDRGQGNTEAFF
TRBV20-1	TRBJ1-5	NA	many	TGCAGTGCTAGTTCTGGCAATCAGCCCCAGCATTTT	CSASSGNQPQHF
TRBV27	TRBJ1-2	NA	many	TGTGCCAGCAGCTCCACACAGACTAACTATGGCTACACCTTC	CASSSTQTNYGYTF
TRBV7-3	TRBJ2-1	TRBD1	NA	TGTGCCAGCAGTCCTGGACAGGTAAAGTACAATGAGCAGTTCTTC	CASSPGQVKYNEQFF
TRBV7-9	TRBJ2-3	NA	many	TGTGCCAGCAGCGCGGGACAGACTACGCAGTATTTT	CASSAGQTTQYF
TRBV28	TRBJ1-5	TRBD1	NA	TGTGCCAGTTTGCTAGGGGACAGGGGTGGTCAGCCCCAGCATTTT	CASLLGDRGGQPQHF
TRBV6-2/TRBV6-3	TRBJ1-2	TRBD1	many	TGTGCCAGCAGACCGACAGGGCCTCATGGCTACACCTTC	CASRPTGPHGYTF
TRBV7-3	TRBJ1-6	TRBD1	many	TGTGCCAGCAGCTGGGAGGACAGGACTAGCTATAATTCACCCCTCCACTTT	CASSWEDRTSYNSPLHF
TRBV5-1	TRBJ1-1	NA	many	TGCGCCAGCAGCTTCCGATTCGAGGACACTGAAGCTTTCTTT	CASSFRFEDTEAFF
TRBV6-4	TRBJ1-1	TRBD1	NA	TGTGCCCCCAGGGGGCCATTTACGAACACTGAAGCTTTCTTT	CAPRGPFTNTEAFF
TRBV15	TRBJ2-1	TRBD2	many	TGTGCCACCAGCGTGACTAGCGACGCTGAGCAGTTCTTC	CATSVTSDAEQFF